The 29 T cell receptor beta chains given below trace back to one sample, sequenced in a study of T cells in localized non-small cell lung cancer. Assay: immunoSEQ multiplex PCR; the TCRdb copy retains only in-frame clones and omits some. The sample contains more than 10,000 clones, approximately 86% of which appear only once. The sequenced sample was peripheral blood, obtained before any cancer treatment. All receptors derive from a male donor aged 60 or older with stage III lung adenocarcinoma.

The chain links TRBV25-1 to TRBJ2-3; 12 nucleotides agree with TRBD1. The CDR3 extends over 16 amino acids. Trimming removed 8 bases from V and 5 bases from J; junction bases left unmatched: 11. Germline CDR1 MGHDK, CDR2 SYGVNS. CDR3 in DNA: TGTGCCAGCGCGATCACCGGGACAGGGGGCATAGATACGCAGTATTTT. It codes for CASAITGTGGIDTQYF. Variable domain in full (rest from reference TRBV25-1 and TRBJ2-3): EADIYQTPRYLVIGTGKKITLECSQTMGHDKMYWYQQDPGMELHLIHYSYGVNSTEKGDLSSESTVSRIRTEHFPLTLESARPSHTSQYLCASAITGTGGIDTQYFGPGTRLTVL.

Only one count was recorded for this clone. The V and J genes are TRBV5-1 and TRBJ1-1; D remains unclear. Germline CDR1 SGHRS, CDR2 YFSETQ. Trimming removed 1 base at V and 2 bases at J, with 18 bases between. The CDR3 is made up of 17 amino acids. Written as DNA, the CDR3 is TGCGCCAGCAGCTTGTCGCAGGCCGGCGGACCCAACACTGAAGCTTTCTTT. It yields the protein CASSLSQAGGPNTEAFF.

This rearrangement joins TRBV5-5 to TRBJ2-4; D unresolved. CDR1 is SGHKS and CDR2 is YYEKEE in the germline V gene (reference sequence). This CDR3 has 14 residues. V lost 2 bases to trimming and J lost 0 bases, with 6 bases between them. CDR3 in amino acids: CASSLGIAKNIQYF. The CDR3 DNA reads TGTGCCAGCAGCTTAGGGATAGCCAAAAACATTCAGTACTTC.

The CDR3 is CASSLEDLRVGGNEQFF. The CDR3 DNA follows: TGTGCCAGCAGCTTAGAGGACTTAAGGGTGGGTGGGAATGAGCAGTTCTTC. The genes are TRBV11-2 and TRBJ2-1; D is perhaps TRBD2 (5 bases). The length of the CDR3 is 17 residues. The V and J ends lost 0 bases and 7 bases respectively, with 19 bases between them. Germline V gives CDR1 SGHAT, CDR2 FQNNGV. Looking up the rest from reference TRBV11-2 and TRBJ2-1 gives the full variable domain: EAGVAQSPRYKIIEKRQSVAFWCNPISGHATLYWYQQILGQGPKLLIQFQNNGVVDDSQLPKDRFSAERLKGVDSTLKIQPAKLEDSAVYLCASSLEDLRVGGNEQFFGPGTRLTVL.

This clone is a singleton in its sample. The chain is built from TRBV15 and TRBJ1-1, with unresolved D. Trimming pared 1 base from V and 1 base from J, leaving 7 bases between. The CDR3 length is 14 residues. The germline V gene has CDR1 LNHNV and CDR2 YYDKDF (reference sequence). CDR3 nucleotides: TGTGCCACCAGCAGAGGCTTAGAGAACACTGAAGCTTTCTTT. Translating gives CATSRGLENTEAFF.

V usage is TRBV5-1 and J usage is TRBJ1-1; no clear D. There are 13 residues in the CDR3. CDR1 SGHRS and CDR2 YFSETQ come from the germline V gene. Trimming left V 0 bases short and J 2 bases short, with 5 bases between. DNA for the CDR3: TGCGCCAGCAGCTTGGAACTTAACACTGAAGCTTTCTTT. Its protein is CASSLELNTEAFF.

The chain links TRBV7-2 to TRBJ2-5, with 10 bases identical to TRBD2. Per the germline V gene, CDR1 is SGHTA and CDR2 is FQGNSA. The CDR3 has 14 amino acids. The V segment lost 7 bases and the J segment 4 bases; nucleotides outside the gene matches: 6. The chain's CDR3 is CASTQRLAGETQYF. For the CDR3, the DNA is TGTGCCAGCACACAAAGACTAGCGGGAGAGACCCAGTACTTC.

The chain carries TRBV5-1 and TRBJ2-1; D call uncertain. This CDR3 is 15 amino acids long. V dropped 1 base and J dropped 7 bases, with 15 bases sitting between them. Looked up from germline, CDR1 is SGHRS and CDR2 is YFSETQ. The CDR3 sequence is CASSLFGRPGNEQFF. The CDR3 nucleotides are TGCGCCAGCAGCTTGTTTGGCCGACCTGGGAATGAGCAGTTCTTC.

The chain combines TRBV18 with TRBJ1-5; TRBD1 aligns across 7 bases. Trimming cost V 2 bases and J 4 bases; bases outside gene matches: 8. The CDR3 sequence is 16 residues long. CDR1 and CDR2 (germline): KGHSH, LQKENI. CDR3 in DNA: TGTGCCAGCTCACCAACATCGGCAGGGGGTAATCAGCCCCAGCATTTT. As protein: CASSPTSAGGNQPQHF.

The V and J genes are TRBV29-1 and TRBJ2-7; TRBD1 matches 12 bases. With 6 bases clipped from V and 6 bases from J, the junction kept 6 bases outside the gene matches. This CDR3 comprises 13 residues. Germline V gene lookup returns CDR1 SQVTM and CDR2 ANQGSEA. The CDR3 reads CSVTGTGGAEQYF. Here the CDR3 DNA reads TGCAGCGTAACCGGGACAGGGGGCGCCGAGCAGTACTTC.

V usage is TRBV19 and J usage is TRBJ2-1, with 7 bases fitting TRBD2. The CDR3 has 18 residues. Per germline, CDR1 LNHDA and CDR2 SQIVND (reference sequence). V was pared by 2 bases and J by 2 bases, with 12 bases of the junction left unmatched. CDR3 nucleotide sequence: TGTGCCAGTAGTATATATGGCGGGAGAAGCGTACCCTACAATGAGCAGTTCTTC. Protein sequence: CASSIYGGRSVPYNEQFF.

The chain is built from TRBV5-1 and TRBJ1-2, with 8 nucleotides matching TRBD1. Germline CDR1 reads SGHRS; CDR2 reads YFSETQ. V shed 3 bases, J shed 5 bases, and the junction held 9 bases outside the gene matches. The CDR3 covers 15 residues. The CDR3, as DNA: TGCGCCAGCAGCTACACGGGACAGGCCATTTATGGCTACACCTTC. Amino acid sequence: CASSYTGQAIYGYTF.

This chain links TRBV18 with TRBJ1-1; no definite D call. V was pared by 3 bases and J by 5 bases, with 13 bases between. There are 14 residues in the CDR3. The germline V gene has CDR1 KGHSH and CDR2 LQKENI. The CDR3 loop is CASSPLEVGTEAFF. CDR3 DNA: TGTGCCAGCTCACCTCTAGAAGTTGGAACTGAAGCTTTCTTT.

The chain carries TRBV13 and TRBJ2-2; 16 bases line up with TRBD2. This CDR3 has 18 residues. The germline V gene encodes CDR1 PRHDT and CDR2 FYEKMQ (reference sequence). After removal of 6 bases from V and 6 bases from J, the junction contained 10 bases not matched to a gene. The CDR3: CASRPEGLAGGPSGELFF. DNA of the CDR3: TGTGCCAGCAGGCCGGAGGGACTAGCGGGAGGGCCCTCCGGGGAGCTGTTTTTT.

The count of this clone is one. The rearrangement uses TRBV6-6 and TRBJ1-4; D is undetermined. The length of the CDR3 is 14 residues. The ends were cut back, 6 bases at V and 0 bases at J, with 8 bases in the middle. Germline CDR1 reads MNHNY; CDR2 reads SVGAGI (reference sequence). The CDR3 DNA reads TGTGCCAGCAGGTCCGGGACAACTAATGAAAAACTGTTTTTT. It translates to CASRSGTTNEKLFF.

The chain employs TRBV27 and TRBJ1-5; 7 positions match TRBD1. The germline V gene has CDR1 MNHEY and CDR2 SMNVEV (reference sequence). V shed 6 bases, J shed 5 bases, and the junction held 10 bases outside the gene matches. The CDR3 sequence is 15 residues long. In DNA form, the CDR3 reads TGTGCCAGCAGCCCTTGGGGACAGCGAGATCAGCCCCAGCATTTT. It encodes CASSPWGQRDQPQHF.

The chain joins TRBV12-5 to TRBJ2-7; TRBD1 matches at 8 bases. Germline V gene data show CDR1 as LGHNT and CDR2 as FRNRAP. The V and J ends lost 11 bases and 3 bases, in that order; junction bases with no gene match: 12. The CDR3 is made up of 14 amino acids. The CDR3 region is CAGPGGPRNYEQYF. CDR3 coding DNA: TGTGCTGGACCAGGGGGCCCTCGGAACTACGAGCAGTACTTC.

The chain couples TRBV4-1 to TRBJ2-1; maybe TRBD2 (5 bases). Germline CDR1 MGHRA, CDR2 YSYEKL. V lost 4 bases to trimming and J lost 9 bases, with 10 bases between them. This CDR3 comprises 12 residues. CDR3 protein: CASSPLRGEQFF. The CDR3 DNA reads TGCGCCAGCAGCCCGCTTCGGGGTGAGCAGTTCTTC.

The V gene is TRBV4-1, the J gene TRBJ2-7; 9 bases are a match to TRBD2. The CDR3 runs 17 residues. The germline CDR1 and CDR2 sequences are MGHRA and YSYEKL. V shed 0 bases and J 4 bases; nucleotides not matched to a gene: 10. In DNA, the CDR3 is TGCGCCAGCAGCCAAGATTTCCAGCGGGGGGCCCAATACGAGCAGTACTTC. This codes for CASSQDFQRGAQYEQYF.

The chain has TRBV5-1 and TRBJ1-1; D unresolved. CDR3 length: 13 amino acids. The germline CDR1 and CDR2 sequences are SGHRS and YFSETQ. V was pared by 4 bases and J by 5 bases, with 12 bases between. CDR3: CASSVLDGTEAFF. The CDR3 DNA is TGCGCCAGCAGCGTACTGGACGGAACTGAAGCTTTCTTT.

The chain recombines TRBV29-1 with TRBJ1-4; D gene ambiguous. The germline gives CDR1 SQVTM, CDR2 ANQGSEA. This CDR3 has 16 residues. V lost 2 bases and J lost 7, with 20 bases in between. This CDR3 reads CSVEPGGATTGEKLFF. CDR3 nucleotides: TGCAGCGTTGAACCGGGCGGCGCGACAACGGGTGAAAAACTGTTTTTT.

The rearrangement links TRBV7-2 to TRBJ1-5; D not resolved. The CDR3 is 12 residues long. CDR1 and CDR2 from the germline V gene are SGHTA and FQGNSA. The V and J ends lost 1 base and 4 bases respectively, with 2 bases between them. The CDR3 bases are TGTGCCAGCAGCTTAGTTAATCAGCCCCAGCATTTT. Translating it yields CASSLVNQPQHF.

V gene TRBV6-1 combines with J gene TRBJ1-2; D perhaps matches TRBD1 (6 bases). The germline V and J ends were trimmed by 7 bases and 0 bases, with 6 bases remaining between them. CDR1 and CDR2 from the germline V gene are MNHNS and SASEGT. The CDR3 runs 12 residues. The CDR3 sequence: CASTGANYGYTF. DNA for the CDR3: TGTGCCAGCACAGGGGCTAACTATGGCTACACCTTC.

This clone was found a few times. The chain carries TRBV19 and TRBJ2-7; 10 bases line up with TRBD2. Per the germline V gene, CDR1 is LNHDA and CDR2 is SQIVND (reference sequence). V trimming: 3 bases; J trimming: 3 bases; junction bases outside the gene matches: 14. The CDR3 contains 18 residues. CDR3 region: CASSIPPPSGRRGYEQYF. The DNA of the CDR3 is TGTGCCAGTAGTATTCCGCCCCCTAGCGGGAGAAGGGGCTACGAGCAGTACTTC.

About this clone: Germline is not matched at one junction end, which may reflect a read error. The chain uses TRBV7-2 and TRBJ2-7, with D tentatively TRBD1 (6 bases). The CDR3 totals 11 residues. Germline CDR1 SGHTA, CDR2 FQGNSA. Here the CDR3 DNA reads TGTGCCAGCAGCATAAGACAGGATATCAACTTC. Translation gives CASSIRQDINF.

This clone was found once. The rearrangement links TRBV21-1 to TRBJ2-7; no DNA check was done on the table's D call, TRBD1. TRBV21-1 is a pseudogene locus. The CDR3 extends over 14 amino acids. CDR3 bases: TGTGCCAGCGGGCAACAGGGGGCGATCCACGAGCAGTACTTC. Amino acids: CASGQQGAIHEQYF.

CDR3 DNA sequence: TGTGCCAGTAGTCTTTACTCTGGGGGGCAGAGGAACACTGAAGCTTTCTTT. This codes for CASSLYSGGQRNTEAFF. J is TRBJ1-1 and V is TRBV19; D perhaps matches TRBD1 (6 bases). The germline V gene has CDR1 LNHDA and CDR2 SQIVND (reference sequence). V lost 5 bases, J lost 1 base, and 20 bases lay in between. This CDR3 spans 17 amino acids. Drawing the rest from reference TRBV19 and TRBJ1-1, the complete variable domain is DGGITQSPKYLFRKEGQNVTLSCEQNLNHDAMYWYRQDPGQGLRLIYYSQIVNDFQKGDIAEGYSVSREKKESFPLTVTSAQKNPTAFYLCASSLYSGGQRNTEAFFGQGTRLTVV.

V is TRBV11-3 and J is TRBJ2-2, with D tentatively TRBD2 (5 bases). The CDR3 runs 15 residues. Germline assignment: CDR1 SGHNT and CDR2 YENEEA. Trimming took off 5 bases at V and 1 base at J, with 11 bases between the two ends. Here the CDR3 DNA reads TGTGCCAGCAGCAGTAGCGTGTGGAACACCGGGGAGCTGTTTTTT. As protein: CASSSSVWNTGELFF.

J is TRBJ1-1 and V is TRBV10-2; D is perhaps TRBD1 (5 bases). The CDR3 runs to 14 residues. Trimming left V 8 bases short and J 5 bases short, with 18 bases between. CDR1 and CDR2 (germline): WSHSY, SAAADI. CDR3 in DNA: TGCGCCAGCCGAGCCGCGGGGGGGGGTACTGAAGCTTTCTTT. It specifies CASRAAGGGTEAFF.